These 16 T cell receptor beta chains were all obtained from the same sample, sequenced in a study of blood T cell repertoires in COVID-19. The protocol was immunoSEQ multiplex PCR, while the TCRdb copy is restricted to in-frame clones and leaves out a portion. The table has about 160,000 clones, roughly 84% seen once; the top ten hold less than 10%. Specimen: peripheral blood. These receptors all stem from a woman in her sixties with COVID-19, enrolled during active disease.

The chain recombines TRBV7-2 with TRBJ1-1; a weak D match, TRBD1 (5 bases). V lost 4 bases and J 1 base, leaving 7 bases between the germline ends. This CDR3 is 13 amino acids long. The germline gives CDR1 SGHTA, CDR2 FQGNSA. The CDR3 reads CASSSGQNTEAFF. The CDR3 DNA follows: TGTGCCAGCAGCTCAGGACAGAACACTGAAGCTTTCTTT.

The CDR3 DNA reads as TGTGCCAGCAGTCCCAGAGGACTAGCGGGAGGGCAGAACTACAATGAGCAGTTCTTC. It codes for CASSPRGLAGGQNYNEQFF. This rearrangement joins TRBV6-6 to TRBJ2-1; 15 bases line up with TRBD2. In germline, CDR1 is MNHNY, CDR2 SVGAGI (reference sequence). The CDR3 is made up of 19 amino acids. V lost 5 bases to trimming and J lost 3 bases; unmatched junction nucleotides: 11.

On this clone: At one boundary the junction diverges from the germline segment, which might be a read error. The chain couples TRBV6-1 to TRBJ1-1; the match to TRBD1 covers 10 bases. CDR1 and CDR2 from the germline V gene are MNHNS and SASEGT. The CDR3 sequence is 17 residues long. CDR3 protein: CASSQAQLTGGFTEAFF. CDR3 coding DNA: TGTGCCAGCAGTCAAGCCCAATTGACAGGGGGCTTCACTGAAGCTTTCTTT.

The gene calls are TRBV14 and TRBJ2-4; 7 bases are a match to TRBD1. CDR3 length: 15 amino acids. V shed 3 bases and J 6 bases; nucleotides not matched to a gene: 8. CDR1 is SGHDN and CDR2 is FVKESK in the germline V gene. CDR3 sequence reads: CASSHPTGSRNIQYF. In nucleotides, the CDR3 is TGTGCCAGCAGCCACCCGACAGGGTCAAGAAACATTCAGTACTTC.

The rearrangement uses TRBV7-9 and TRBJ2-3; 7 bases agree with TRBD2. V was clipped by 1 base and J by 5 bases; unmatched bases: 9. The CDR3 loop spans 16 amino acids. CDR1 and CDR2 (germline): SEHNR, FQNEAQ (reference sequence). The CDR3 DNA sequence: TGTGCCAGCAGCTTAGGCTTGGGGGGGAGTAGAGATACGCAGTATTTT. It codes for CASSLGLGGSRDTQYF.

The V call is TRBV5-8, the J call TRBJ2-3, with TRBD1 identical over 7 bases. Germline V gives CDR1 SGHTS, CDR2 YDEGEE. This CDR3 has 15 residues. After removal of 4 bases from V and 2 bases from J, the junction contained 7 bases not matched to a gene. CDR3 loop: CASSRGQILTDTQYF. The CDR3, as DNA: TGTGCCAGCAGCAGGGGACAGATCCTCACAGATACGCAGTATTTT.

This chain uses TRBV5-1 with TRBJ1-1, with TRBD1 matching over 8 bases. The V segment lost 4 bases and the J segment 7 bases; nucleotides outside the gene matches: 6. This CDR3 comprises 13 residues. Germline V gives CDR1 SGHRS, CDR2 YFSETQ. The CDR3 DNA sequence: TGCGCCAGCAGCCCAGACAGGGGCTTTGAAGCTTTCTTT. Translated: CASSPDRGFEAFF.

The rearrangement joins TRBV10-1 to TRBJ2-1; no reliable D call. V lost 4 bases and J lost 7, with 11 bases in between. Germline CDR1 WNHNN, CDR2 SYGVQD (reference sequence). The CDR3 contains 13 residues. CDR3 bases: TGCGCCAGCAGTGTAACCAAACGGAATGAGCAGTTCTTC. As protein: CASSVTKRNEQFF.

The gene calls are TRBV29-1 and TRBJ1-5, with D uncertain. In germline, CDR1 is SQVTM, CDR2 ANQGSEA. CDR3 size: 13 residues. V was pared by 3 bases and J by 4 bases, with 10 bases between. The chain's CDR3 is CSVDLGPNQPQHF. As DNA, the CDR3 is TGCAGCGTTGATCTTGGCCCAAATCAGCCCCAGCATTTT.

The V call is TRBV11-2, the J call TRBJ2-4; 8 bases are a match to TRBD2. The trim removed 4 bases at V and 0 bases at J, leaving 8 bases unmatched. This CDR3 is built from 17 residues. The germline V gene has CDR1 SGHAT and CDR2 FQNNGV. CDR3 DNA: TGTGCCAGCAGCTCGCAGGGCGGGAGGCTAGCCAAAAACATTCAGTACTTC. Amino acid sequence: CASSSQGGRLAKNIQYF.

This clone was detected once. V gene TRBV7-8 combines with J gene TRBJ1-2, with D unclear. CDR1 and CDR2 from the germline V gene are SGHVS and FQNEAQ. V was clipped by 5 bases and J by 8 bases, with 15 bases between them. The CDR3 runs to 13 residues. For the CDR3, the DNA is TGTGCCAGCAGCCCGCTTTTGATCGGGGGCTACACCTTC. Translating gives CASSPLLIGGYTF.

J is TRBJ1-1 and V is TRBV27; weak D call: TRBD1 (6 bases). Germline-derived CDR1 and CDR2 are MNHEY and SMNVEV (reference sequence). The V end lost 6 bases, the J end lost 0 bases, and 11 bases lay between the germline ends. The CDR3 consists of 14 residues. In DNA, the CDR3 is TGTGCCAGCAGGGGCAGGGGTCTGAACACTGAAGCTTTCTTT. Translation gives CASRGRGLNTEAFF.

The V and J genes are TRBV27 and TRBJ1-4, with D maybe TRBD1 (5 bases). CDR1 and CDR2 (germline): MNHEY, SMNVEV (reference sequence). Trimming removed 6 bases from V and 3 bases from J, with 11 bases in between. There are 14 residues in the CDR3. The chain's CDR3 is CASSTGLPNEKLFF. In DNA form, the CDR3 reads TGTGCCAGCAGCACAGGTTTACCTAATGAAAAACTGTTTTTT.

The rearrangement joins TRBV6-6 to TRBJ1-2, with 8 bases identical to TRBD1. The ends lost 7 bases at V and 4 bases at J; junction bases unmatched: 14. The CDR3 extends over 16 amino acids. Germline loops: CDR1 MNHNY, CDR2 SVGAGI (reference sequence). The DNA of the CDR3 is TGTGCCAGCACGCCAATCGCCAGGGGGCGAGGCTATGGCTACACCTTC. Its translation is CASTPIARGRGYGYTF.

The chain links TRBV6-5 to TRBJ1-2; 9 nucleotides align to TRBD1. The trim removed 6 bases at V and 2 bases at J, leaving 7 bases unmatched. CDR1 is MNHEY and CDR2 is SVGAGI in the germline V gene. This CDR3 has 15 residues. CDR3 bases: TGTGCCAGCAGCGGGACAGGGAGAGGGAACTATGGCTACACCTTC. The encoded protein is CASSGTGRGNYGYTF.

The chain recombines TRBV9 with TRBJ1-5; 9 bases are a match to TRBD1. The germline V gene encodes CDR1 SGDLS and CDR2 YYNGEE. The CDR3 has 14 amino acids. With V trimmed by 3 bases and J by 6 bases, 4 bases remained unmatched. CDR3 residues: CASSATGQGQPQHF. For the CDR3, the DNA is TGTGCCAGCAGCGCGACGGGACAGGGTCAGCCCCAGCATTTT.